This is a list of T cell receptor beta chains from one sample in a study of control samples from healthy donors and cancer patients. Clones were read by immunoSEQ multiplex PCR, and TCRdb kept only the in-frame ones, dropping some. The sample lists 90,000 to 100,000 clones; 70% to 80% were seen once. The specimen was blood. These receptors were collected from a woman in her 30s in good health. Each CDR3 is given with its conserved first and last residue. The order of the fields is V gene, D gene, J gene, clone size, CDR3 protein, CDR3 DNA. The D gene is left open where the match is weak. Only part of the rows carry a size: once, few, many, or a class if the clone is expanded.

V gene: TRBV6-6
D gene: TRBD2
J gene: TRBJ2-1
clone size: .
CDR3 protein: CASSGLAGVYNEQFF
CDR3 DNA: TGTGCCAGCAGTGGACTAGCGGGGGTATACAATGAGCAGTTCTTC

V gene: TRBV6-5
D gene: TRBD1
J gene: TRBJ1-1
clone size: .
CDR3 protein: CASSPTGGLSFF
CDR3 DNA: TGTGCCAGCAGTCCGACAGGGGGCCTTTCCTTCTTT

V gene: TRBV27
D gene: .
J gene: TRBJ1-6
clone size: .
CDR3 protein: CASSPRGGSDSPLHF
CDR3 DNA: TGTGCCAGCAGCCCGCGTGGGGGGAGTGATTCACCCCTCCACTTT

V gene: TRBV7-2
D gene: TRBD2
J gene: TRBJ2-7
clone size: .
CDR3 protein: CASSRTSGGAYEQYF
CDR3 DNA: TGTGCCAGCAGCCGGACTAGCGGGGGGGCGTACGAGCAGTACTTC

V gene: TRBV2
D gene: .
J gene: TRBJ1-2
clone size: .
CDR3 protein: CASSEEVRGYGYTF
CDR3 DNA: TGTGCCAGCAGTGAAGAGGTTAGGGGCTATGGCTACACCTTC

V gene: TRBV25-1
D gene: TRBD1
J gene: TRBJ1-2
clone size: .
CDR3 protein: CASSESGQGSVDGYTF
CDR3 DNA: TGTGCCAGCAGTGAATCCGGACAGGGATCTGTCGATGGCTACACCTTC

V gene: TRBV13
D gene: .
J gene: TRBJ1-2
clone size: .
CDR3 protein: CASSFAANYGYTF
CDR3 DNA: TGTGCCAGCAGCTTTGCAGCTAACTATGGCTACACCTTC

V gene: TRBV6-5
D gene: .
J gene: TRBJ1-6
clone size: .
CDR3 protein: CASSPVGRVGSPLHF
CDR3 DNA: TGTGCCAGCAGCCCCGTCGGCAGGGTTGGGTCACCCCTCCACTTT

V gene: TRBV10-3
D gene: TRBD1
J gene: TRBJ2-1
clone size: .
CDR3 protein: CAITQTGGGQFF
CDR3 DNA: TGTGCCATCACCCAGACAGGGGGAGGTCAGTTCTTC

V gene: TRBV6-6
D gene: .
J gene: TRBJ1-1
clone size: .
CDR3 protein: CASSYRNRATEAFF
CDR3 DNA: TGTGCCAGCAGTTACCGAAATAGGGCCACTGAAGCTTTCTTT

V gene: TRBV24-1
D gene: .
J gene: TRBJ2-3
clone size: .
CDR3 protein: CATASSGDFSTDTQYF
CDR3 DNA: TGTGCCACCGCTAGCTCCGGGGATTTTAGCACAGATACGCAGTATTTT

V gene: TRBV5-1
D gene: TRBD2
J gene: TRBJ2-5
clone size: .
CDR3 protein: CASSPRGGLRGETQYF
CDR3 DNA: TGCGCCAGCAGCCCCCGGGGAGGGTTGAGAGGGGAGACCCAGTACTTC

V gene: TRBV19
D gene: .
J gene: TRBJ2-5
clone size: .
CDR3 protein: CASSHQGSILETQYF
CDR3 DNA: TGTGCCAGTAGTCACCAGGGCTCTATCTTAGAGACCCAGTACTTC

V gene: TRBV12-5
D gene: .
J gene: TRBJ1-1
clone size: .
CDR3 protein: CASGLGQGGNTEAFF
CDR3 DNA: TGTGCTAGTGGTTTGGGGCAGGGAGGGAACACTGAAGCTTTCTTT

V gene: TRBV4-3
D gene: .
J gene: TRBJ1-1
clone size: .
CDR3 protein: CASSHRTVNTEAFF
CDR3 DNA: TGCGCCAGCAGCCACCGGACGGTCAACACTGAAGCTTTCTTT

V gene: TRBV5-1
D gene: .
J gene: TRBJ2-5
clone size: .
CDR3 protein: CATSVQPGPRETQYF
CDR3 DNA: TGCGCCACCTCAGTTCAACCGGGCCCTCGAGAGACCCAGTACTTC

V gene: TRBV5-4
D gene: .
J gene: TRBJ1-4
clone size: .
CDR3 protein: CASSPGARDGEEKLFF
CDR3 DNA: TGTGCCAGCAGCCCCGGGGCCCGAGACGGGGAAGAAAAACTGTTTTTT

V gene: TRBV5-1
D gene: .
J gene: TRBJ2-3
clone size: .
CDR3 protein: CASSLNGDTQYF
CDR3 DNA: TGCGCCAGCAGCTTAAACGGAGATACGCAGTATTTT

V gene: TRBV7-3
D gene: .
J gene: TRBJ2-6
clone size: once
CDR3 protein: CASSLISRAGANVLTF
CDR3 DNA: TGTGCCAGCAGCTTAATAAGTCGGGCTGGGGCCAACGTCCTGACTTTC

V gene: TRBV9
D gene: .
J gene: TRBJ2-1
clone size: .
CDR3 protein: CASSGLLTGTSNNEQFF
CDR3 DNA: TGTGCCAGCAGCGGACTACTTACCGGGACATCGAATAATGAGCAGTTCTTC

V gene: TRBV10-3
D gene: .
J gene: TRBJ1-2
clone size: .
CDR3 protein: CATQAANYGYTF
CDR3 DNA: TGTGCCACCCAGGCTGCTAACTATGGCTACACCTTC

V gene: TRBV7-5
D gene: .
J gene: TRBJ1-5
clone size: few
CDR3 protein: CARSLTASNQPQHF
CDR3 DNA: TGTGCCAGAAGCTTGACAGCGAGCAATCAGCCCCAGCATTTT

V gene: TRBV7-9
D gene: .
J gene: TRBJ1-3
clone size: few
CDR3 protein: CASSLAVLSSGNTIYF
CDR3 DNA: TGTGCCAGCAGCTTAGCAGTGTTAAGCTCTGGAAACACCATATATTTT

V gene: TRBV20-1
D gene: .
J gene: TRBJ2-7
clone size: .
CDR3 protein: CSATGMDEQYF
CDR3 DNA: TGCAGTGCTACAGGGATGGACGAGCAGTACTTC

V gene: TRBV19
D gene: .
J gene: TRBJ2-3
clone size: .
CDR3 protein: CASSGMTGPDTQYF
CDR3 DNA: TGTGCCAGTAGTGGAATGACAGGCCCAGATACGCAGTATTTT

V gene: TRBV5-6
D gene: .
J gene: TRBJ1-2
clone size: .
CDR3 protein: CASSLVMREANYGYTF
CDR3 DNA: TGTGCCAGCAGCTTGGTTATGAGGGAAGCTAACTATGGCTACACCTTC

V gene: TRBV4-1
D gene: TRBD1
J gene: TRBJ2-6
clone size: .
CDR3 protein: CASSQDGGQGKSGANVLTF
CDR3 DNA: TGCGCCAGCAGCCAAGATGGGGGACAGGGGAAATCTGGGGCCAACGTCCTGACTTTC

V gene: TRBV5-1
D gene: .
J gene: TRBJ2-7
clone size: .
CDR3 protein: CASSLDSGGIEQYF
CDR3 DNA: TGCGCCAGCAGCTTGGACTCAGGGGGGATCGAGCAGTACTTC

V gene: TRBV7-2
D gene: TRBD1
J gene: TRBJ2-7
clone size: .
CDR3 protein: CASSLVGQGVYEQYF
CDR3 DNA: TGTGCCAGCAGCTTAGTTGGACAGGGGGTCTACGAGCAGTACTTC

V gene: TRBV5-6
D gene: .
J gene: TRBJ1-1
clone size: few
CDR3 protein: CASSGLGFTEAFF
CDR3 DNA: TGTGCCAGCAGCGGGTTAGGTTTCACTGAAGCTTTCTTT

V gene: TRBV24-1
D gene: .
J gene: TRBJ1-2
clone size: .
CDR3 protein: CATSDSTGSGYTF
CDR3 DNA: TGTGCCACCAGTGATTCCACCGGGAGTGGCTACACCTTC

V gene: TRBV19
D gene: TRBD1
J gene: TRBJ2-1
clone size: .
CDR3 protein: CASSMTGTEQFF
CDR3 DNA: TGTGCCAGTAGTATGACAGGGACCGAGCAGTTCTTC

V gene: TRBV9
D gene: .
J gene: TRBJ1-1
clone size: .
CDR3 protein: CASSVGPLTEAFF
CDR3 DNA: TGTGCCAGCAGCGTAGGGCCGCTCACTGAAGCTTTCTTT

V gene: TRBV25-1
D gene: .
J gene: TRBJ1-6
clone size: .
CDR3 protein: CASRGQGNSPLHF
CDR3 DNA: TGTGCCAGCAGGGGGCAAGGGAATTCACCCCTCCACTTT

V gene: TRBV5-1
D gene: .
J gene: TRBJ1-2
clone size: few
CDR3 protein: CASSPDTGPGPNGYTF
CDR3 DNA: TGCGCCAGCAGCCCAGACACAGGGCCGGGCCCCAATGGCTACACCTTC

V gene: TRBV4-1
D gene: TRBD1
J gene: TRBJ1-5
clone size: .
CDR3 protein: CASSQPDLGTGGTQPQHF
CDR3 DNA: TGCGCCAGCAGCCAACCCGACCTAGGGACAGGGGGCACTCAGCCCCAGCATTTT

V gene: TRBV24-1
D gene: TRBD1
J gene: TRBJ2-7
clone size: few
CDR3 protein: CATSGSQGADYEQYF
CDR3 DNA: TGTGCCACCAGTGGCTCACAGGGGGCCGACTACGAGCAGTACTTC

V gene: TRBV9
D gene: TRBD1
J gene: TRBJ2-2
clone size: .
CDR3 protein: CASRQGQMNTGELFF
CDR3 DNA: TGTGCCAGCAGGCAGGGACAGATGAACACCGGGGAGCTGTTTTTT

V gene: TRBV19
D gene: .
J gene: TRBJ1-1
clone size: .
CDR3 protein: CASMNRVNTEAFF
CDR3 DNA: TGTGCCAGTATGAATAGGGTGAACACTGAAGCTTTCTTT

V gene: TRBV14
D gene: .
J gene: TRBJ2-6
clone size: few
CDR3 protein: CASSLQDSLSGANVLTF
CDR3 DNA: TGTGCCAGCAGCCTGCAGGATTCCCTCTCTGGGGCCAACGTCCTGACTTTC

V gene: TRBV15
D gene: TRBD1
J gene: TRBJ1-4
clone size: .
CDR3 protein: CATRGGQGYNEKLFF
CDR3 DNA: TGTGCCACCAGGGGGGGACAGGGGTATAATGAAAAACTGTTTTTT

V gene: TRBV6-2/TRBV6-3
D gene: .
J gene: TRBJ2-7
clone size: once
CDR3 protein: CASSYEAGSSYEQYF
CDR3 DNA: TGTGCCAGCAGTTACGAGGCAGGTAGCTCCTACGAGCAGTACTTC

V gene: TRBV4-2
D gene: .
J gene: TRBJ2-7
clone size: .
CDR3 protein: CASSRGGGRSYEQYF
CDR3 DNA: TGTGCCAGCAGCCGGGGAGGGGGCCGCTCCTACGAGCAGTACTTC

V gene: TRBV6-4
D gene: .
J gene: TRBJ1-5
clone size: few
CDR3 protein: CASPGGGYQPQHF
CDR3 DNA: TGTGCCAGTCCAGGAGGGGGTTATCAGCCCCAGCATTTT

V gene: TRBV11-2
D gene: TRBD2
J gene: TRBJ2-1
clone size: .
CDR3 protein: CASSWGRAGQNEQFF
CDR3 DNA: TGTGCCAGCAGTTGGGGGAGGGCAGGGCAGAATGAGCAGTTCTTC

V gene: TRBV6-2/TRBV6-3
D gene: .
J gene: TRBJ2-2
clone size: .
CDR3 protein: CASSYSRLDTGELFF
CDR3 DNA: TGTGCCAGCAGTTACTCCCGCTTGGACACCGGGGAGCTGTTTTTT

V gene: TRBV18
D gene: TRBD1
J gene: TRBJ2-1
clone size: once
CDR3 protein: CASSPGRIGGVDEQFF
CDR3 DNA: TGTGCCAGCTCACCTGGGCGTATAGGGGGCGTCGATGAGCAGTTCTTC

V gene: TRBV6-2/TRBV6-3
D gene: .
J gene: TRBJ1-1
clone size: once
CDR3 protein: CASSSQGSAFF
CDR3 DNA: TGTGCCAGCAGCTCCCAGGGGTCAGCTTTCTTT

V gene: TRBV18
D gene: .
J gene: TRBJ1-1
clone size: .
CDR3 protein: CASSRGPDSREAFF
CDR3 DNA: TGTGCCAGCTCGAGAGGACCCGATAGTCGAGAAGCTTTCTTT

V gene: TRBV6-4
D gene: .
J gene: TRBJ1-2
clone size: .
CDR3 protein: CASSDRAGTPFYGYTF
CDR3 DNA: TGTGCCAGCAGTGACCGGGCAGGCACCCCTTTCTATGGCTACACCTTC